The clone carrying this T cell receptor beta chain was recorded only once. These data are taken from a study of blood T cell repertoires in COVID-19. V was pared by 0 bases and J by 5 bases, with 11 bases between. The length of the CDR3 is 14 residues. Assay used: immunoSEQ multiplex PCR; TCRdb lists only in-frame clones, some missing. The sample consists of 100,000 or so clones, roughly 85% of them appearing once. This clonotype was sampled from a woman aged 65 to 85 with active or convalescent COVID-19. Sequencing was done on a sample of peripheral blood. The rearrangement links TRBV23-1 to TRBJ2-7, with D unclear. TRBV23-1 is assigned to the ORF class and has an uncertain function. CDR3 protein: CASSQSTPRNEQYF. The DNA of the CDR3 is TGCGCCAGCAGTCAATCGACACCCAGGAACGAGCAGTACTTC.